Given below is one T cell receptor (beta chain) in context. What it binds is unknown. From the 5' RACE reads, TCRdb called clonotypes with MiXCR, one entry per CDR3 protein. The sample lists 650,000 to 750,000 distinct CDR3 sequences, 21% occurring once. The sample originates from a study of identical twins. Findings and caveats of the study: While abundant cord blood beta clonotypes carried fewer insertions, memory repertoires showed no such pattern.

CDR3 length: 15 residues. After removal of 5 bases from V and 3 bases from J, the junction contained 7 bases not matched to a gene. Per germline, CDR1 LGHDT and CDR2 YNNKEL (reference sequence). In addition, the sample was reused for a study of T cells expressing NK-cell markers. That report adds: TCR beta repertoires came from sorted CD3+CD56+NKG2C+, CD3+CD56+NKG2C- and CD3+CD56-NKG2C+ T cells. The share of CD8+ T cells held by dominant NKG2C+ clonotypes was roughly 1.0-7.5% in about six donors. The CD3+CD56-NKG2C+ fraction of a handful of donors was likewise dominated by these clonotypes.

This TCR was recovered from a woman aged 18-29 years in good health. V gene TRBV3-1 combines with J gene TRBJ2-3; 8 bases fit TRBD2. Sequencing was carried out using PBMCs. Written as DNA, the CDR3 is TGTGCCAGCAGCTTTAGCGGGGTTCCTACAGATACGCAGTATTTT. This encodes CASSFSGVPTDTQYF.